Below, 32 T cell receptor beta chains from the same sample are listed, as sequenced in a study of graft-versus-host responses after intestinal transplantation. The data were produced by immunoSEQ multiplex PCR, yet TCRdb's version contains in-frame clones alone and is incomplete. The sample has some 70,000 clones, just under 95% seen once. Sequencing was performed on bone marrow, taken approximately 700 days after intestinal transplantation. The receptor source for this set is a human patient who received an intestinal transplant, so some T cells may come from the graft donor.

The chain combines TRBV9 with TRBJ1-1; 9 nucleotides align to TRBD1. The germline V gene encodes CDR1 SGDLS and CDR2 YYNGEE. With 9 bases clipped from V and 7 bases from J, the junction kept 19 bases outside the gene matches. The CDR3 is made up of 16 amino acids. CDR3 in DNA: TGTGCCAACCAGTGCAACAGGGGGCGAGTCTCTGGTGAAGCTTTCTTT. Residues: CANQCNRGRVSGEAFF.

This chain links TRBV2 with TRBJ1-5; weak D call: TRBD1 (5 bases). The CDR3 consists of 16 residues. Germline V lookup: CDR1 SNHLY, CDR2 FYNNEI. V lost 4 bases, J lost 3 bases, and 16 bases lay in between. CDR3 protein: CASSGEGLSNNQPQHF. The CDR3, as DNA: TGTGCCAGCAGTGGGGAGGGACTCTCGAACAATCAGCCCCAGCATTTT. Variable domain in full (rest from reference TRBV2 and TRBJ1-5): EPEVTQTPSHQVTQMGQEVILRCVPISNHLYFYWYRQILGQKVEFLVSFYNNEISEKSEIFDDQFSVERPDGSNFTLKIRSTKLEDSAMYFCASSGEGLSNNQPQHFGDGTRLSIL.

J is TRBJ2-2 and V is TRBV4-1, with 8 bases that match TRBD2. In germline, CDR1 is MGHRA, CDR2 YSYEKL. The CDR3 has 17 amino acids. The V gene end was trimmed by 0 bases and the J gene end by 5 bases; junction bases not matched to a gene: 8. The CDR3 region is CASSQDTGGEGTGELFF. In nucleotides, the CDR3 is TGCGCCAGCAGCCAAGATACCGGGGGGGAGGGGACCGGGGAGCTGTTTTTT.

This CDR3 is CASSLRGGETQYF. As DNA, the CDR3 is TGCGCCAGCAGCTTGCGCGGGGGGGAGACCCAGTACTTC. The chain combines TRBV5-1 with TRBJ2-5; 8 bases map to TRBD2. Germline CDR1 reads SGHRS; CDR2 reads YFSETQ. This CDR3 has 13 residues. V lost 1 base to trimming and J lost 5 bases; unmatched junction nucleotides: 1.

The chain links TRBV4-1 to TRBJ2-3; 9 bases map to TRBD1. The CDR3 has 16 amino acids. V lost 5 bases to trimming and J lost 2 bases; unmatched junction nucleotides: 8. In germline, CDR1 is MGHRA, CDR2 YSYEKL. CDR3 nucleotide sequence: TGCGCCAGCAGCAGGACAGGGGACGCGGTCACAGATACGCAGTATTTT. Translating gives CASSRTGDAVTDTQYF.

The CDR3 loop is CASSLEGQRNQPQHF. The CDR3 coding sequence is TGTGCCAGCAGCTTAGAAGGACAGCGCAATCAGCCCCAGCATTTT. V usage is TRBV11-2 and J usage is TRBJ1-5; tentative D call: TRBD1 (6 bases). Germline CDR1 reads SGHAT; CDR2 reads FQNNGV. V dropped 0 bases and J dropped 2 bases, with 8 bases sitting between them. The CDR3 loop spans 15 amino acids.

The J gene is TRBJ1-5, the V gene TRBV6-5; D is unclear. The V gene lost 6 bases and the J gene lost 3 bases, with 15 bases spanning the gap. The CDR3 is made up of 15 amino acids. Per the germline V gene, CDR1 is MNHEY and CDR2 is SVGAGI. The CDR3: CASSANRRNNQPQHF. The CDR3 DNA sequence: TGTGCCAGCAGCGCTAACAGAAGAAACAATCAGCCCCAGCATTTT.

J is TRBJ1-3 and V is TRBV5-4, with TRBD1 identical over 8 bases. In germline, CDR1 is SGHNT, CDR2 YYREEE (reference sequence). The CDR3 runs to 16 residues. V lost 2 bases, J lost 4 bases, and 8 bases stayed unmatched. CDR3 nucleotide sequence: TGTGCCAGCAGCTTCGGGACAGGCAACTCCGGAAACACCATATATTTT. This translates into CASSFGTGNSGNTIYF.

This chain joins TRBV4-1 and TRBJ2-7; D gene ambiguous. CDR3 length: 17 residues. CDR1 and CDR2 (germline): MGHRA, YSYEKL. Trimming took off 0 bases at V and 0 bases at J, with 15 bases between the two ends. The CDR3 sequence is CASSQEAFPPSSYEQYF. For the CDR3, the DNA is TGCGCCAGCAGCCAAGAGGCCTTTCCACCGAGCTCCTACGAGCAGTACTTC.

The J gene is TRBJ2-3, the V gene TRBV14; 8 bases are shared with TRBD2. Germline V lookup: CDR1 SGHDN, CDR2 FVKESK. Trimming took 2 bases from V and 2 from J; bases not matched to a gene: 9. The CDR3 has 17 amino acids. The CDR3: CASSQSLLAEHTDTQYF. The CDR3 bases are TGTGCCAGCAGCCAATCGTTACTAGCGGAACACACAGATACGCAGTATTTT.

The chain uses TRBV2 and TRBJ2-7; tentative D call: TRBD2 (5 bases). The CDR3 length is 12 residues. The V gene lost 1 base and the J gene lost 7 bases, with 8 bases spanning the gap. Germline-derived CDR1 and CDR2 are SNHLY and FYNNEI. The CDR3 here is CASSEDGDEQYF. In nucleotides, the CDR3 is TGTGCCAGCAGTGAAGACGGGGATGAGCAGTACTTC.

The CDR3 loop is CASSSLSRESSPLHF. The CDR3 region has the DNA TGTGCCAGCAGCTCCCTGAGCAGGGAGAGTTCACCCCTCCACTTT. V usage is TRBV5-5 and J usage is TRBJ1-6; possible D gene TRBD1, 5 bases. Trimming took off 3 bases at V and 9 bases at J, with 16 bases between the two ends. The CDR3 extends over 15 amino acids. CDR1 SGHKS and CDR2 YYEKEE come from the germline V gene (reference sequence). The whole variable domain, filled in from reference TRBV5-5 and TRBJ1-6, reads DAGVTQSPTHLIKTRGQQVTLRCSPISGHKSVSWYQQVLGQGPQFIFQYYEKEERGRGNFPDRFSARQFPNYSSELNVNALLLGDSALYLCASSSLSRESSPLHFGNGTRLTVT.

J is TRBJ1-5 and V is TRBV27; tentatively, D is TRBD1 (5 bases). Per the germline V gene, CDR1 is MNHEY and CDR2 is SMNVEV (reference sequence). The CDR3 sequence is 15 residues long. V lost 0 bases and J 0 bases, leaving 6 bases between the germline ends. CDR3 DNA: TGTGCCAGCAGTTTATCCAGGGATAGCAATCAGCCCCAGCATTTT. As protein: CASSLSRDSNQPQHF.

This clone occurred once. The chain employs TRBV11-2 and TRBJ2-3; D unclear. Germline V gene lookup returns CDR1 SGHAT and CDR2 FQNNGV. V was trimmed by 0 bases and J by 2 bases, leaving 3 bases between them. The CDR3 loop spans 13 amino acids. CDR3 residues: CASSLDSTDTQYF. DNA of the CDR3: TGTGCCAGCAGCTTAGATTCCACAGATACGCAGTATTTT. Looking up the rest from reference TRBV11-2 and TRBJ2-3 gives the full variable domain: EAGVAQSPRYKIIEKRQSVAFWCNPISGHATLYWYQQILGQGPKLLIQFQNNGVVDDSQLPKDRFSAERLKGVDSTLKIQPAKLEDSAVYLCASSLDSTDTQYFGPGTRLTVL.

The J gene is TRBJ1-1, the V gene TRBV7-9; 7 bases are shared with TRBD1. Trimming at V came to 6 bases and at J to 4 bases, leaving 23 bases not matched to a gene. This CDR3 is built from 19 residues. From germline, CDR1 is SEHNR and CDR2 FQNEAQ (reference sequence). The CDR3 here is CASRPKWRGSSTGSTEAFF. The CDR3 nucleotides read TGTGCCAGCAGGCCAAAGTGGAGAGGGAGCTCGACAGGGAGCACTGAAGCTTTCTTT.

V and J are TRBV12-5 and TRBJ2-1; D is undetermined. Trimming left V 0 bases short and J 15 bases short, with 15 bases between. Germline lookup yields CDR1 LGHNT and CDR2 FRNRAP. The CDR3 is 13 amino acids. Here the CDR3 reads CASGLVLSGRWFF. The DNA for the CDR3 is TGTGCTAGTGGTTTGGTACTTTCTGGCAGGTGGTTCTTC. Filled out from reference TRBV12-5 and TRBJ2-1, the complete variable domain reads DARVTQTPRHKVTEMGQEVTMRCQPILGHNTVFWYRQTMMQGLELLAYFRNRAPLDDSGMPKDRFSAEMPDATLATLKIQPSEPRDSAVYFCASGLVLSGRWFFGPGTRLTVL.

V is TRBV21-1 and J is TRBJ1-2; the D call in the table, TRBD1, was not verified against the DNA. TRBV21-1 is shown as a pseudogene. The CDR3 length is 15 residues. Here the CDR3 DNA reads TGTGCCAGCAGCAACTGTAATGGACAGTACTATGGCTACACCTTC. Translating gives CASSNCNGQYYGYTF.

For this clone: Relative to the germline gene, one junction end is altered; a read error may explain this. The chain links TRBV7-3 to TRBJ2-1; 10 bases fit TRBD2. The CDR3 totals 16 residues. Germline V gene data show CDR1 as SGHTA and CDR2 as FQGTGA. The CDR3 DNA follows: TGTGCCAGCAGCCTAACCGGACTAGCGGAGTACAATGAGCAGTTCTTC. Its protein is CASSLTGLAEYNEQFF.

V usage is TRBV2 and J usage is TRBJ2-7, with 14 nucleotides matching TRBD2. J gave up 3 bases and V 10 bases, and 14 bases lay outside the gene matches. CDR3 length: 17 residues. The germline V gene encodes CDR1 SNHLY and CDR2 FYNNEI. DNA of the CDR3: TGTGCCACCCAGGGACTAGCGGGAGAGGGGTTAGGCTACGAGCAGTACTTC. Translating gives CATQGLAGEGLGYEQYF.

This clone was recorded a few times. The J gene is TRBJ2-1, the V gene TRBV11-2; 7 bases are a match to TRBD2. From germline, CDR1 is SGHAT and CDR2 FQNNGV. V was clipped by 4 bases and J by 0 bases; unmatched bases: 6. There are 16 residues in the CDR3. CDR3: CASSSPAGFSYNEQFF. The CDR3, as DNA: TGTGCCAGCAGCTCACCAGCGGGGTTCTCCTACAATGAGCAGTTCTTC.

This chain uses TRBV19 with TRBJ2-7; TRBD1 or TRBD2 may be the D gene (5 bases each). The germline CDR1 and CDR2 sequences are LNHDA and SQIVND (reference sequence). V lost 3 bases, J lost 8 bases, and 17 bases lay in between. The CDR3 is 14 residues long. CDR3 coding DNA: TGTGCCAGTAGTATTACGGGGCCTAATATTAAGCAGTACTTC. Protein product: CASSITGPNIKQYF.

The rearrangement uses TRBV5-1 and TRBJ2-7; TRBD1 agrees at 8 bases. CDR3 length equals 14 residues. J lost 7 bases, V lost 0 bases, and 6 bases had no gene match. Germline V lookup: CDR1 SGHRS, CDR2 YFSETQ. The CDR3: CASSLVRGLGEQYF. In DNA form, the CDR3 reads TGCGCCAGCAGCTTGGTCAGGGGGCTAGGAGAGCAGTACTTC.

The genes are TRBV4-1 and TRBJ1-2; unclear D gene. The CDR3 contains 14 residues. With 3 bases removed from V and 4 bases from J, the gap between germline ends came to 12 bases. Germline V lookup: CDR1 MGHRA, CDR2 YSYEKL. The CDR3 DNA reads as TGCGCCAGCAGCCACTATGACACACCCTATGGCTACACCTTC. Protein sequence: CASSHYDTPYGYTF.

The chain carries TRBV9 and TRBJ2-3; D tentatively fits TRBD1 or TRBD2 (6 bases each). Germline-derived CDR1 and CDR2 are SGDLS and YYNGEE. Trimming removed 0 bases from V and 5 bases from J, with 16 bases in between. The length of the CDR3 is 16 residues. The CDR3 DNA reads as TGTGCCAGCAGCGTAGGTGGGGGGCCTTTGCAAGATACGCAGTATTTT. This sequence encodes CASSVGGGPLQDTQYF.

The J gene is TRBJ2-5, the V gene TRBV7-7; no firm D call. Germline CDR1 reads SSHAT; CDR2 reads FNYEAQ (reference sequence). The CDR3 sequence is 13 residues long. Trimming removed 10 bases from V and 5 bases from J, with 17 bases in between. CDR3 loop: CATTELARETQYF. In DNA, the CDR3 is TGTGCCACCACGGAGCTGGCACGGGAGACCCAGTACTTC.

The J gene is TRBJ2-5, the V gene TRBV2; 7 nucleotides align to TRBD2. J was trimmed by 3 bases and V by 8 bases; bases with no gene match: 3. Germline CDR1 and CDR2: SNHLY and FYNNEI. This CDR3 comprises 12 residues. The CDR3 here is CASDRGEETQYF. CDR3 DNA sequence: TGTGCCAGCGATCGGGGGGAAGAGACCCAGTACTTC.

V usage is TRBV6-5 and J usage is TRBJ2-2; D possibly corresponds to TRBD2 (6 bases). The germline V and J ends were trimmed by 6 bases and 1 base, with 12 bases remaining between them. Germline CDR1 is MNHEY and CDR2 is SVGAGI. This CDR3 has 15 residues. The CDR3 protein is CASSSGTRNTGELFF. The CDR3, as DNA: TGTGCCAGCAGCTCCGGGACTCGGAACACCGGGGAGCTGTTTTTT.

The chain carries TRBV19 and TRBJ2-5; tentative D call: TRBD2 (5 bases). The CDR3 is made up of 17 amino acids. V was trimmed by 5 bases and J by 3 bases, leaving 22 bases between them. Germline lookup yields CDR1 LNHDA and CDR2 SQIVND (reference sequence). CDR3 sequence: CASSVGVSGVGEETQYF. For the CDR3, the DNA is TGTGCCAGTAGTGTGGGAGTCTCCGGGGTTGGGGAAGAGACCCAGTACTTC.

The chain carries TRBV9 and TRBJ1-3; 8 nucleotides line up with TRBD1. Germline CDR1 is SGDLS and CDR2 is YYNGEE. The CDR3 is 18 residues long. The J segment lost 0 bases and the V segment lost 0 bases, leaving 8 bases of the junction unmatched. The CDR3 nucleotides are TGTGCCAGCAGCGTAGGTGCAGGGGGCATTTTCTCTGGAAACACCATATATTTT. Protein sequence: CASSVGAGGIFSGNTIYF.

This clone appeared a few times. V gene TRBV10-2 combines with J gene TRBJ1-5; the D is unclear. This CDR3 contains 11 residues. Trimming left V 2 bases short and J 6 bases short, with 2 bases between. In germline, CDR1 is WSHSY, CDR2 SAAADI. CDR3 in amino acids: CASSEGQPQHF. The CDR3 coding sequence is TGCGCCAGCAGTGAGGGTCAGCCCCAGCATTTT.

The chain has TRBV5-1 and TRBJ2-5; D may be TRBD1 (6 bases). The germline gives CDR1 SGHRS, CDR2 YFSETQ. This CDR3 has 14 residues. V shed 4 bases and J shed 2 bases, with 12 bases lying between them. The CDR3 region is CASSPYRAQETQYF. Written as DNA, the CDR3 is TGCGCCAGCAGCCCATACAGGGCTCAAGAGACCCAGTACTTC.

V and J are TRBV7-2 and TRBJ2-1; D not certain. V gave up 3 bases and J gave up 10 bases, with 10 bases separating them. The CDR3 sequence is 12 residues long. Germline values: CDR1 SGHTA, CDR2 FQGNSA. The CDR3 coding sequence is TGTGCCAGCAGCTTGGCCCCGCGAGAGCAGTTCTTC. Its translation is CASSLAPREQFF.